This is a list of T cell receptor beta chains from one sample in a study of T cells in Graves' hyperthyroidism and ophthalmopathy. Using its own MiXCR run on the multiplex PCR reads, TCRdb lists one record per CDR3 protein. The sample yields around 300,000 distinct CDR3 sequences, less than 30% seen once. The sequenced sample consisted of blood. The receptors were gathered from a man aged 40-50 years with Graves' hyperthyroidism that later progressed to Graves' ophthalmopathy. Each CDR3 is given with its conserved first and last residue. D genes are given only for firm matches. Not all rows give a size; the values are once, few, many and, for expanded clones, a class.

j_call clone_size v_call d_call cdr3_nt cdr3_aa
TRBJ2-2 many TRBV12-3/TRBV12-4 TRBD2 TGTGCCAGCAGTCTGAAGACTAGCGGGAGGGTCAATGGGGAGCTGTTTTTT CASSLKTSGRVNGELFF
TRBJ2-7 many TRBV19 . TGTGCCAGTAGTGTTCGGGGGCAAGAGCAGTACTTC CASSVRGQEQYF
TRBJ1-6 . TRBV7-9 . TGTGCCAGCAGCTTAGAAACTAATTCACCCCTCCACTTT CASSLETNSPLHF
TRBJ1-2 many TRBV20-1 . TGCAGTGCTCGGCAGACCGATAACTATGGCTACACCTTC CSARQTDNYGYTF
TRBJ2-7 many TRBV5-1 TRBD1 TGCGCCAGCAGCTCCCGACCCCGCTCATACAGGGGCTCCTACGAGCAGTACTTC CASSSRPRSYRGSYEQYF
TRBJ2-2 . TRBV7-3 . TGTGCCAGCAGCTTAACGTCCCTCCCGGGGGACACCGGGGAGCTGTTTTTT CASSLTSLPGDTGELFF
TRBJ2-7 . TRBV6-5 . TGTGCCAGCAGTTACACAGTAACAGGGCCGGAAAGCGAGCAGTACTTC CASSYTVTGPESEQYF
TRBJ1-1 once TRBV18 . TGTGCCAGCTCACCCGCTGAGTTAGACGCTTTCTTT CASSPAELDAFF
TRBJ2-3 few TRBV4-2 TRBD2 TGTGCCAGCAGCCAAGCAGCGGGACTAGCGGGAGGGGGAGATACGCAGTATTTT CASSQAAGLAGGGDTQYF
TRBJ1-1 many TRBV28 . TGTGCCAGCAGCCTGGACAGTTACACTGAAGCTTTCTTT CASSLDSYTEAFF
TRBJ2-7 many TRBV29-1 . TGCAGCGTTGATGAAGGGGTTTTACCCTACGAGCAGTACTTC CSVDEGVLPYEQYF
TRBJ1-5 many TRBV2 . TGTGCCAGCAGTGACTCATACCCCAATCAGCCCCAGCATTTT CASSDSYPNQPQHF
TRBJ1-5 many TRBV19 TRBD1 TGTGCAGCCCGGGACAGAGACAATCAGCCCCAGCATTTT CAARDRDNQPQHF
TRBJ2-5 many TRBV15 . TGTGCCACCAGCAGAGTGGGGTATTGGACTGGGCAAGAGACCCAGTACTTC CATSRVGYWTGQETQYF
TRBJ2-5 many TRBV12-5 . TGTGCTAGTGGCCCGTCCGGGACTCGGGAGACCCAGTACTTC CASGPSGTRETQYF
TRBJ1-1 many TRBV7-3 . TGTGCCAGCAGCTTATCTGGGTATACTGAAGCTTTCTTT CASSLSGYTEAFF
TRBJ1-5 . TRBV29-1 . TGCAGCGTTGGACAGTATAGCAATCAGCCCCAGCATTTT CSVGQYSNQPQHF
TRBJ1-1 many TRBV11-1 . TGTGCCAGCAGCTTATTGGGAAGGAGGACTGAAGCTTTCTTT CASSLLGRRTEAFF
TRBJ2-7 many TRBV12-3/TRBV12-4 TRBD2 TGTGCCAGCAGCCCGTCAAGCGGGAGCCACGAGCAGTACTTC CASSPSSGSHEQYF
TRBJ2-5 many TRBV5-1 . TGCGCCAGCAGCGAAACGACCTACCACCAAGAGACCCAGTACTTC CASSETTYHQETQYF
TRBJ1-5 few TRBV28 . TGTGCCAGCAGTTCAATATACGGGAGTCAGCCCCAGCATTTT CASSSIYGSQPQHF
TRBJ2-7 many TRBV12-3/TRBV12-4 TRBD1 TGTGCCAGCAGTCCCCGACAGGGGATTGGGCACGAGCAGTACTTC CASSPRQGIGHEQYF